This T cell receptor beta chain was recorded in a study of T cell responses to AZD1222 COVID-19 vaccine (dated by TCRdb to the early 2020s). In terms of the full investigation: A total of 240 or so trial participants underwent TCR sequencing, of whom under 220 had received two doses of AZD1222 and approximately 25 had received two doses of the MenACWY control vaccine. Trial participants were enrolled by age into 18-55, 56-69 and 70-plus year subgroups, with around 150, 28 and 57 TCR-sequenced participants respectively. Paper-wide results and their limitations: After two AZD1222 doses, spike-specific TCR breadth and depth were significantly higher than at day 0 and than in MenACWY recipients. Participants were mostly white British and included more females than males, and it was suggested by the authors that clonal diversity may have been underestimated. The whole spike protein was spanned by vaccine-associated CD4 TCRs, and dominant responses were seen in regions 160-218 and 743-854. Conclusions about previously exposed vaccinees were limited because only six AZD1222 recipients were SARS-CoV-2 seropositive at baseline. The 56-69-year group was small, and its depth increase did not reach significance, likely because of low power. Reportedly, almost half of the unique spike-specific TCRs recognized epitopes lying outside the regions that are mutated in the B.1.351 and B.1.1.7 variants. Because no samples from the day 14 peak response were available, repertoires could be characterized only after the peak T cell response.

The CDR3 regions of human TCRbeta chains were analyzed by immunosequencing. Per the original workflow: TCRs in the repertoires were matched against a reference library of SARS-CoV-2-specific TCRs that had been generated with the MIRA antigen-specificity platform. Breadth was defined as the fraction of unique TCRs that were SARS-CoV-2-associated, and depth was defined as the fraction of total T cells that were SARS-CoV-2-associated. Using the MIRA data, every spike-specific TCR was mapped to the spike region that the TCR reacted to and assigned to either a CD4 or a CD8 class. Log10-transformed breadth and depth values were compared by one-way ANOVA with Sidak's multiple comparisons tests. TCRdb took this table from immuneACCESS and kept in-frame rearrangements with V and J called. Such tables lack part of the clones; where checked against another copy, unresolved V genes explain under half of the gap, and the rest is unexplained. V and J calls and clone size are as listed in that table; D and trimming were resolved from the DNA. The sample includes about 110,000 clones, with more than 90% observed a single time. The ten largest clones represent 2% to 3% of the sample.

The time point label here, explained by the study, means: about 28 days (+/-7) after the second vaccine dose. AZD1222 recipients with second doses at about 4 weeks or about 12 weeks were pooled, because spike-specific TCR depth and breadth did not differ between schedules. The vaccinee samples were drawn from two UK trials, COV001 and COV002, one of which was a single-blind randomized controlled phase 2/3 trial testing AZD1222 (ChAdOx1 nCoV-19) in healthy adults. For TCRbeta chain sequencing, PBMC samples from trial participants were taken at day 0 and at day 28 after the second dose. The trim is 0 bases for V and 0 bases for J, with a gap of 7 bases between the germline ends. Sequences SGHNT (CDR1) and YYREEE (CDR2) are obtained from the germline V gene (reference sequence). The CDR3, from cysteine to phenylalanine, totals 15 residues. The kept DNA is CDR3 alone, 45 bases in frame from the first base.

Comment on this clone: The specificity of this receptor is unknown. Base qualities are missing; no much larger clone stands one base away.

This material consisted of peripheral blood, taken 28 days after the second AZD1222 dose. This clonotype was sampled from an adult who received the AZD1222 COVID-19 vaccine. This sequence uses TRBV5-4 and TRBJ2-1, with no confidently assigned D gene. The DNA is as follows: TGTGCCAGCAGCTTGGCCACGGGCTCCTACAATGAGCAGTTCTTC. It translates as CASSLATGSYNEQFF.